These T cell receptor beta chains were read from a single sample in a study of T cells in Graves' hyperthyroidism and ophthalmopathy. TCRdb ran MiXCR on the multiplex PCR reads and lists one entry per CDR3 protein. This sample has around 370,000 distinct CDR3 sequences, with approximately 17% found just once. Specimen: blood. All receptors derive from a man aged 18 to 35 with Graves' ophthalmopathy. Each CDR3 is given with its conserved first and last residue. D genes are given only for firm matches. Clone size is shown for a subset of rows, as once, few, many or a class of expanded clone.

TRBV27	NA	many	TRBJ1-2	TGTGCCAGCAGTCCGCAGAGTGGCTACTATGGCTACACCTTC	CASSPQSGYYGYTF
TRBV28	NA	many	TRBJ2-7	TGTGCCAGCAGTTTCTCCCATCCAGCGAACGAGCAGTACTTC	CASSFSHPANEQYF
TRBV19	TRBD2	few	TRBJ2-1	TGTGCCAGTAGTATAGTGGGACTAGTTGTTGAGCAGTTCTTC	CASSIVGLVVEQFF
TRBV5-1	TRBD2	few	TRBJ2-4	TGCGCCAGCAGCTTGGAGCGGGGGGGCGAAAACATTCAGTACTTC	CASSLERGGENIQYF
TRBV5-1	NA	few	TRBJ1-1	TGCGCCAGCAGCAAACCCGACCCCCTGGGGACTGAAGCTTTCTTT	CASSKPDPLGTEAFF
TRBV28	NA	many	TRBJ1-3	TGTGCCAGCAGCGGGGGTGCATTTCCCACTGGAAACACCATATATTTT	CASSGGAFPTGNTIYF
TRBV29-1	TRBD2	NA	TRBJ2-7	TGCAGCGTTCTCCTAGCGGGGGTACAGAAGAGCTCCTACGAGCAGTACTTC	CSVLLAGVQKSSYEQYF
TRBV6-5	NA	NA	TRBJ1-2	TGTGCCAGCAGTTACGAGTTCTGGGGGCAGGGGAAGGATGGCTACACCTTC	CASSYEFWGQGKDGYTF
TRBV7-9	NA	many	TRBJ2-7	TGTGCCAGCAGCTGGGACGGCTACGAGCAGTACTTC	CASSWDGYEQYF
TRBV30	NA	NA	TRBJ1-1	TGTGCCTGGAGACAGGGCAGGAACACTGAAGCTTTCTTT	CAWRQGRNTEAFF
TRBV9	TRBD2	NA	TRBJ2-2	TGTGCCAGCAGCGTAAATATAGCGGGGGGCCCGAACACCGGGGAGCTGTTTTTT	CASSVNIAGGPNTGELFF
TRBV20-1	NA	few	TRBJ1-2	TGCAGTGCGAGCTCTCGGGTCTCTGATGGCTACACCTTC	CSASSRVSDGYTF
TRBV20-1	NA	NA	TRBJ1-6	TGCAGTGCAGAAAGGACAGTGGCCAATTCACCCCTCCACTTT	CSAERTVANSPLHF
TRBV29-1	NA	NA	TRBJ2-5	TGCAGCGTCGCCCTTCTTCTGGGGGAGACCCAGTACTTC	CSVALLLGETQYF
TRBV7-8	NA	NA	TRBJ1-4	TGTGCCAGCAGCGTCACCAGGGGTGAAAAACTGTTTTTT	CASSVTRGEKLFF
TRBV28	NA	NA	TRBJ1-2	TGTGCCAGCAGTTTACTTCTGGACAGTGCCGAAACTCGATATGGCTACACCTTC	CASSLLLDSAETRYGYTF
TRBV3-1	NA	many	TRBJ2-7	TGTGCCAGCAGCCGTCTTCCCGACGAGCAGTACTTC	CASSRLPDEQYF
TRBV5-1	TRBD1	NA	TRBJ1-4	TGCGCCAGCAGCTTTGGGACAGGGGATGAAAAACTGTTTTTT	CASSFGTGDEKLFF
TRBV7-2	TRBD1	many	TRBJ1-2	TGTGCCAGCAGCCTAGCAATGGGACAGGGAACAGGCTACACCTTC	CASSLAMGQGTGYTF
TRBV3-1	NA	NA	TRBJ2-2	TGTGCCAGCAGCCAAGGTGGTGGGGTCACCGGGGAGCTGTTTTTT	CASSQGGGVTGELFF
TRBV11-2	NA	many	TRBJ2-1	TGTGCCAGCAGCTTAATAACAGCCCAAAGCAATGAGCAGTTCTTC	CASSLITAQSNEQFF
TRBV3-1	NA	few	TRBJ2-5	TGTGCCAGCAGCCAAGTGCCGAGCCAAGAGACCCAGTACTTC	CASSQVPSQETQYF
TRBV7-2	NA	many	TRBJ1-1	TGTGCCAGCAGCTTGGAAATTCTTTACACTGAAGCTTTCTTT	CASSLEILYTEAFF
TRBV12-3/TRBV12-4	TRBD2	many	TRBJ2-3	TGTGCCAGCACACCCGGGACTAGCGGCCCCGTCTCGGATACGCAGTATTTT	CASTPGTSGPVSDTQYF
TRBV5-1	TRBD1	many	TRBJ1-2	TGCGCCAGCAGCCCGATCGGGACAGACTATGGCTACACCTTC	CASSPIGTDYGYTF
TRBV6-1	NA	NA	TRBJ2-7	TGTGCCAGCAGCGAAGGGACCAACTACGGGCAGTACTTC	CASSEGTNYGQYF
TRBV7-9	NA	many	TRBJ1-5	TGTGCCAGCAGGGCCTGGGCCGATCAGCCCCAGCATTTT	CASRAWADQPQHF
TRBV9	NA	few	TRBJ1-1	TGTGCCAGCAGTCACAGGCGATCGGGTACTGAAGCTTTCTTT	CASSHRRSGTEAFF
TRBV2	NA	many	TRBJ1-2	TGTGCCAGCAGTGAAGTCAGGGAAGATGGCTACACCTTC	CASSEVREDGYTF